The source of this T cell receptor (beta chain) is a study of blood T cell repertoires in COVID-19. Study in general: Donors in the United States, Italy and Spain gave samples during acute or convalescent COVID-19. The analysed material was cDNA or gDNA that came from T cells, B-cell-depleted T cells, or PBMCs.

Methods used by the authors: Reference gene primers were amplified, and this amplification served to estimate nucleated cell counts. Sequenced by immunoSEQ multiplex PCR; TCRdb stores in-frame clones only, minus some. V and J calls and clone size are as listed in that table; D and trimming were resolved from the DNA. Of about 240,000 clones in the sample, 86% are singletons; the top ten hold 6.2%. The sequence came from a man aged 60 to 69 with acute or convalescent COVID-19. The sample consisted of peripheral blood.

CDR3 amino acids: CASSESDNGGLGAFF. The CDR3 region has the DNA TGTGCCAGCAGTGAATCTGACAACGGGGGGCTAGGGGCTTTCTTT. The chain couples TRBV25-1 to TRBJ1-1; a weak D match, TRBD1 (6 bases). This CDR3 has 15 residues. Germline assignment: CDR1 MGHDK and CDR2 SYGVNS. V dropped 1 base and J dropped 11 bases, with 20 bases sitting between them.